Listed below are T cell receptor beta chains from one sample, sequenced in a study of control samples from healthy donors and cancer patients. The table came from immunoSEQ multiplex PCR; TCRdb's copy has only in-frame clones and leaves some out. The profile shows roughly 130,000 clones, approximately 94% of them singletons. Sequenced sample: PBMCs. Receptors originate from a man in his fifties or sixties with head and neck cancer. Both conserved end residues are part of each CDR3. The D gene is left open where the match is weak. Only some rows state a clone size, as once, few, many or a class for expanded clones.

v_call: TRBV15; d_call: -; j_call: TRBJ2-1; clone_size: -; cdr3_nt: TGTGCCACCAGCAGAGGGGGGTCCTCCTACAATGAGCAGTTCTTC; cdr3_aa: CATSRGGSSYNEQFF
v_call: TRBV7-9; d_call: TRBD1; j_call: TRBJ2-3; clone_size: -; cdr3_nt: TGTGCCAGCAGCTTAGGCCAGGGACAGAACACAGATACGCAGTATTTT; cdr3_aa: CASSLGQGQNTDTQYF
v_call: TRBV6-6; d_call: -; j_call: TRBJ1-6; clone_size: -; cdr3_nt: TGTGCCAGCAGTTACTCGAACTATTCACCCCTCCACTTT; cdr3_aa: CASSYSNYSPLHF
v_call: TRBV6-5; d_call: -; j_call: TRBJ2-2; clone_size: -; cdr3_nt: TGTGCCAGCCGGTATTACCTAGCGTCCGGGGAGCTGTTTTTT; cdr3_aa: CASRYYLASGELFF
v_call: TRBV6-5; d_call: -; j_call: TRBJ1-3; clone_size: -; cdr3_nt: TGTGCCAGCACCCAGACAGCCGGGAGAGGAAACACCATATATTTT; cdr3_aa: CASTQTAGRGNTIYF
v_call: TRBV5-5; d_call: TRBD1; j_call: TRBJ1-2; clone_size: -; cdr3_nt: TGTGCCAGCAGTACGAGGGGACAGGGCGGGGGCTACACCTTC; cdr3_aa: CASSTRGQGGGYTF
v_call: TRBV15; d_call: -; j_call: TRBJ2-2; clone_size: -; cdr3_nt: TGTGCCACCCGAGGGACTCCCCACCCGGGCGGGGAGCTGTTTTTT; cdr3_aa: CATRGTPHPGGELFF
v_call: TRBV28; d_call: -; j_call: TRBJ2-7; clone_size: -; cdr3_nt: TGTGCCAGCAGTTTACAAAGGGGTAAATACGAGCAGTACTTC; cdr3_aa: CASSLQRGKYEQYF
v_call: TRBV5-1; d_call: -; j_call: TRBJ2-7; clone_size: -; cdr3_nt: TGCGCCAGCAGCTTGGAAGGGGCGCGTGAGCAGTACTTC; cdr3_aa: CASSLEGAREQYF
v_call: TRBV7-2; d_call: TRBD1; j_call: TRBJ1-4; clone_size: -; cdr3_nt: TGTGCCAGCAGCCCGGGACAGGGATTTGAAAAACTGTTTTTT; cdr3_aa: CASSPGQGFEKLFF
v_call: TRBV7-2; d_call: -; j_call: TRBJ1-6; clone_size: -; cdr3_nt: TGTGCCAGCAGCCCAAGGGACCCGAGGTCACCCCTCCACTTT; cdr3_aa: CASSPRDPRSPLHF
v_call: TRBV19; d_call: -; j_call: TRBJ1-2; clone_size: -; cdr3_nt: TGTGCCAGTAGCAGGACGACGGGCTATCTCGGTGGCTACACCTTC; cdr3_aa: CASSRTTGYLGGYTF
v_call: TRBV27; d_call: -; j_call: TRBJ2-1; clone_size: -; cdr3_nt: TGTGCCAGCAGCAACAGGGTCTTAGGGTACAATGAGCAGTTCTTC; cdr3_aa: CASSNRVLGYNEQFF
v_call: TRBV2; d_call: -; j_call: TRBJ2-7; clone_size: once; cdr3_nt: TGTGCCAGAAGACAGTTCTCCTACGAGCAGTACTTC; cdr3_aa: CARRQFSYEQYF
v_call: TRBV24-1; d_call: -; j_call: TRBJ1-3; clone_size: -; cdr3_nt: TGTGCCACCAGTGATCCGAATGACATCGGGGGGAACACCATATATTTT; cdr3_aa: CATSDPNDIGGNTIYF
v_call: TRBV30; d_call: -; j_call: TRBJ2-2; clone_size: -; cdr3_nt: TGTGCCGGTGTCGCACCGAACACCGGGGAGCTGTTTTTT; cdr3_aa: CAGVAPNTGELFF
v_call: TRBV24-1; d_call: TRBD1; j_call: TRBJ1-5; clone_size: -; cdr3_nt: TGTGCCACCAGTGACCCGACAGGGGGGGAGCCCCAGCATTTT; cdr3_aa: CATSDPTGGEPQHF
v_call: TRBV6-5; d_call: -; j_call: TRBJ2-7; clone_size: once; cdr3_nt: TGTGCCAGCAGGGCACAGGGAGGCCACGAGCAGTACTTC; cdr3_aa: CASRAQGGHEQYF
v_call: TRBV11-1; d_call: -; j_call: TRBJ2-5; clone_size: few; cdr3_nt: TGTGCCAGCAGCATCAGCGTAGGGAAAGAGACCCAGTACTTC; cdr3_aa: CASSISVGKETQYF
v_call: TRBV12-3/TRBV12-4; d_call: -; j_call: TRBJ2-5; clone_size: -; cdr3_nt: TGTGCCAGCAGTCCCCATCGCCAAGAGACCCAGTACTTC; cdr3_aa: CASSPHRQETQYF
v_call: TRBV11-2; d_call: TRBD2; j_call: TRBJ2-3; clone_size: -; cdr3_nt: TGTGCCAGCAGCAGTAGCGGGGGGGCAGGAGATACGCAGTATTTT; cdr3_aa: CASSSSGGAGDTQYF
v_call: TRBV6-2/TRBV6-3; d_call: -; j_call: TRBJ2-6; clone_size: -; cdr3_nt: TGTGCCAGCAGTTACGTCCTCTCTGGGGCCAACGTCCTGACTTTC; cdr3_aa: CASSYVLSGANVLTF
v_call: TRBV28; d_call: -; j_call: TRBJ2-5; clone_size: -; cdr3_nt: TGTGCCAGCACCCTGGGGGAGACCCAGTACTTC; cdr3_aa: CASTLGETQYF
v_call: TRBV29-1; d_call: -; j_call: TRBJ1-1; clone_size: -; cdr3_nt: TGCAGCGTTAGGGGGAGATGGAGCACTGAAGCTTTCTTT; cdr3_aa: CSVRGRWSTEAFF
v_call: TRBV3-1/TRBV3-2; d_call: -; j_call: TRBJ1-1; clone_size: -; cdr3_nt: TGTGCCAGCAGCCAAGGCACAGGGAACACTGAAGCTTTCTTT; cdr3_aa: CASSQGTGNTEAFF
v_call: TRBV28; d_call: -; j_call: TRBJ1-1; clone_size: -; cdr3_nt: TGTGCCAGCAGTTTATTTGGGTTGGGAGCTTTCTTT; cdr3_aa: CASSLFGLGAFF
v_call: TRBV6-6; d_call: TRBD2; j_call: TRBJ2-3; clone_size: -; cdr3_nt: TGTGCCAGCAGCGAGCGGGGGAGCACAGATACGCAGTATTTT; cdr3_aa: CASSERGSTDTQYF
v_call: TRBV5-6; d_call: -; j_call: TRBJ1-1; clone_size: -; cdr3_nt: TGTGCCAGCAGCTTGTATGGGGCAGGGGAGAACACTGAAGCTTTCTTT; cdr3_aa: CASSLYGAGENTEAFF
v_call: TRBV20-1; d_call: -; j_call: TRBJ1-1; clone_size: -; cdr3_nt: TGCAGTGCGGGGGGGCAGAGTGAAGCTTTCTTT; cdr3_aa: CSAGGQSEAFF
v_call: TRBV5-4; d_call: -; j_call: TRBJ2-7; clone_size: -; cdr3_nt: TGTGCCAGCTGGGCGCAGGGGAACTCCTACGAGCAGTACTTC; cdr3_aa: CASWAQGNSYEQYF
v_call: TRBV5-1; d_call: TRBD1; j_call: TRBJ2-3; clone_size: -; cdr3_nt: TGCGCCAGCAGCTTTGAAAACAGGGGAATCTATTATAATAGCACAGATACGCAGTATTTT; cdr3_aa: CASSFENRGIYYNSTDTQYF
v_call: TRBV24-1; d_call: TRBD2; j_call: TRBJ2-7; clone_size: few; cdr3_nt: TGTGCCACCAGTGAGAGCGGGAGTTACGAGCAGTACTTC; cdr3_aa: CATSESGSYEQYF
v_call: TRBV3-1/TRBV3-2; d_call: -; j_call: TRBJ2-6; clone_size: -; cdr3_nt: TGTGCCAGCAGCCCCAGGACCTTCTCTGGGGCCAACGTCCTGACTTTC; cdr3_aa: CASSPRTFSGANVLTF
v_call: TRBV28; d_call: -; j_call: TRBJ1-1; clone_size: -; cdr3_nt: TGTGCCAGCATGTGGAACACTGAAGCTTTCTTT; cdr3_aa: CASMWNTEAFF
v_call: TRBV4-1; d_call: TRBD1; j_call: TRBJ1-2; clone_size: -; cdr3_nt: TGCGCCAGCAGCGCCAGCCCCCCCGAGACAGGGACCTATGGCTACACCTTC; cdr3_aa: CASSASPPETGTYGYTF
v_call: TRBV19; d_call: TRBD2; j_call: TRBJ2-2; clone_size: -; cdr3_nt: TGTGCCAGTAGCCGATTGGGGACGACTAGCGGTAACACCGGGGAGCTGTTTTTT; cdr3_aa: CASSRLGTTSGNTGELFF
v_call: TRBV18; d_call: -; j_call: TRBJ1-1; clone_size: -; cdr3_nt: TGTGCCAGCTCACAGGGGATGAGCACTGAAGCTTTCTTT; cdr3_aa: CASSQGMSTEAFF
v_call: TRBV5-1; d_call: -; j_call: TRBJ1-2; clone_size: once; cdr3_nt: TGCGCCAGCAGCTCGGGCGGACTGGATAACTATGGCTACACCTTC; cdr3_aa: CASSSGGLDNYGYTF
v_call: TRBV30; d_call: TRBD2; j_call: TRBJ2-7; clone_size: once; cdr3_nt: TGTGCCTGGAAAAGCGGGGGGTTCGGAGGCTCCTACGAGCAGTACTTC; cdr3_aa: CAWKSGGFGGSYEQYF
v_call: TRBV6-9; d_call: TRBD2; j_call: TRBJ2-1; clone_size: -; cdr3_nt: TGTGCCAGCAGTTCCGCTAGCGGGAGCCCCCTCAATGAGCAGTTCTTC; cdr3_aa: CASSSASGSPLNEQFF
v_call: TRBV2; d_call: TRBD2; j_call: TRBJ2-7; clone_size: -; cdr3_nt: TGTGCCAGCAGTGAAGAGTCGGGACTAGCGGGGGGGTACCAGTACTTC; cdr3_aa: CASSEESGLAGGYQYF
v_call: TRBV10-3; d_call: -; j_call: TRBJ1-4; clone_size: few; cdr3_nt: TGTGCCATCAAGAGACTTATTAATGAAAAACTGTTTTTT; cdr3_aa: CAIKRLINEKLFF
v_call: TRBV4-3; d_call: -; j_call: TRBJ2-1; clone_size: -; cdr3_nt: TGCGCCAGCAGCCAAGGCCCCGACAGCTACAATGAGCAGTTCTTC; cdr3_aa: CASSQGPDSYNEQFF
v_call: TRBV10-3; d_call: TRBD1; j_call: TRBJ1-3; clone_size: -; cdr3_nt: TGTGCCATCCAAGGGACAGGGGGCTCTGGAAACACCATATATTTT; cdr3_aa: CAIQGTGGSGNTIYF
v_call: TRBV10-3; d_call: -; j_call: TRBJ1-6; clone_size: -; cdr3_nt: TGTGCCATCAGCTTACAGGGTGGCAATTCACCCCTCCACTTT; cdr3_aa: CAISLQGGNSPLHF
v_call: TRBV6-2/TRBV6-3; d_call: TRBD1; j_call: TRBJ1-3; clone_size: -; cdr3_nt: TGTGCCAGCAGTTACGCCACCTGGGGGACAGGAGGAAACACCATATATTTT; cdr3_aa: CASSYATWGTGGNTIYF
v_call: TRBV19; d_call: -; j_call: TRBJ2-3; clone_size: once; cdr3_nt: TGTGCCAGTAGTAAGCCGTTTGGAGATACGCAGTATTTT; cdr3_aa: CASSKPFGDTQYF
v_call: TRBV6-2/TRBV6-3; d_call: -; j_call: TRBJ2-7; clone_size: -; cdr3_nt: TGTGCCAGCAGTTACCCAAATAATTACCCCTACGAGCAGTACTTC; cdr3_aa: CASSYPNNYPYEQYF
v_call: TRBV3-1/TRBV3-2; d_call: -; j_call: TRBJ1-3; clone_size: -; cdr3_nt: TGTGCCAGCAAGTCCTCTGGAAACACCATATATTTT; cdr3_aa: CASKSSGNTIYF
v_call: TRBV3-1/TRBV3-2; d_call: -; j_call: TRBJ2-3; clone_size: -; cdr3_nt: TGTGCCAGCAGCCAAGGGGGCTACACAGATACGCAGTATTTT; cdr3_aa: CASSQGGYTDTQYF
v_call: TRBV27; d_call: TRBD1; j_call: TRBJ2-1; clone_size: -; cdr3_nt: TGTGCCAGCAGTAGGACAGGGTTTAATGAGCAGTTCTTC; cdr3_aa: CASSRTGFNEQFF
v_call: TRBV15; d_call: -; j_call: TRBJ1-5; clone_size: -; cdr3_nt: TGTGCCACCAGCAGAGCCCGGGGTGGGCAGCCCCAGCATTTT; cdr3_aa: CATSRARGGQPQHF
v_call: TRBV12-3/TRBV12-4; d_call: TRBD1; j_call: TRBJ1-2; clone_size: -; cdr3_nt: TGTGCCAGCAGCCTCAGGGGGAAGTATGGCTACACCTTC; cdr3_aa: CASSLRGKYGYTF